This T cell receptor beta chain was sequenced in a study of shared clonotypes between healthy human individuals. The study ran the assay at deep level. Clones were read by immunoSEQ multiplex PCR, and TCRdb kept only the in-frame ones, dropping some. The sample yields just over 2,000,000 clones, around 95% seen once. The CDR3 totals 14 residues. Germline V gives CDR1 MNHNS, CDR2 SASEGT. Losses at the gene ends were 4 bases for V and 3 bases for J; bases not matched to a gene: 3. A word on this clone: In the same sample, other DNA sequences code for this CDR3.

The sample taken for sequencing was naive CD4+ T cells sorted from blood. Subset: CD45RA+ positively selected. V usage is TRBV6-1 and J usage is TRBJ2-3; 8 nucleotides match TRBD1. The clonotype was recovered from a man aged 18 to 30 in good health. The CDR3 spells CASSGTGGTDTQYF. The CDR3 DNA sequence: TGTGCCAGCAGTGGTACAGGGGGGACAGATACGCAGTATTTT.